These 21 T cell receptor beta chains share one sample of origin, sequenced in a study of early T cells in non-severe SARS-CoV-2 infection. In TCRdb, the 5' RACE reads were re-called with MiXCR into one record per CDR3 protein. The repertoire holds about 76,000 distinct CDR3 sequences, roughly a sixth seen once, with roughly 12% in the top ten. The sample was whole blood. These receptors came from an adult who was a healthcare worker with PCR-confirmed SARS-CoV-2 infection or an uninfected control (not recorded which).

This clonotype was counted between two and nine times. V gene TRBV7-8 combines with J gene TRBJ2-2; D is unresolved. The CDR3 length is 14 residues. V lost 1 base and J 4 bases, leaving 7 bases between the germline ends. The germline V gene encodes CDR1 SGHVS and CDR2 FQNEAQ. The CDR3 DNA follows: TGTGCCAGCAGCTTAGGTGACCTCACCGGGGAGCTGTTTTTT. Encoded protein: CASSLGDLTGELFF.

The chain recombines TRBV9 with TRBJ2-1; no definite D call. Germline V gene sequence: CDR1 SGDLS, CDR2 YYNGEE. V was trimmed by 4 bases and J by 7 bases, leaving 12 bases between them. There are 13 residues in the CDR3. Written as DNA, the CDR3 is TGTGCCAGCAGCTCCCAATTGGAGAATGAGCAGTTCTTC. Its translation is CASSSQLENEQFF.

The chain carries TRBV9 and TRBJ1-6; unclear D gene. The CDR3 spans 14 residues. V lost 0 bases, J lost 13 bases, and 14 bases lay in between. Germline CDR1 SGDLS, CDR2 YYNGEE. Here the CDR3 reads CASSVAPEIAPLHF. The CDR3 DNA follows: TGTGCCAGCAGCGTAGCCCCAGAGATCGCCCCCCTCCACTTT.

This clonotype was counted many times. The genes are TRBV6-1 and TRBJ1-6; possible D gene TRBD1, 5 bases. This CDR3 has 16 residues. V dropped 6 bases and J dropped 9 bases, with 21 bases sitting between them. Germline CDR1 and CDR2: MNHNS and SASEGT. CDR3 sequence (DNA): TGTGCCAGCAGCTCGACAAAGGGGAGTTTGGGTTCACCCCTCCACTTT. Its protein product is CASSSTKGSLGSPLHF.

This clonotype was recorded a few times. The rearrangement uses TRBV9 and TRBJ2-7; D is perhaps TRBD1 (5 bases). CDR3 length: 16 amino acids. The ends were cut back, 4 bases at V and 4 bases at J, with 21 bases in the middle. The germline CDR1 and CDR2 sequences are SGDLS and YYNGEE. CDR3 amino acids: CASSFRPQATGYEQYF. CDR3 in DNA: TGTGCCAGCAGCTTTCGACCACAGGCGACCGGTTACGAGCAGTACTTC.

This clonotype appeared a single time. The CDR3 coding sequence is TGTGCCACCAGCAGAGATACAATTCGGGGTGAAGCTTTCTTT. The encoded protein is CATSRDTIRGEAFF. The gene calls are TRBV15 and TRBJ1-1; D gene ambiguous. Germline-derived CDR1 and CDR2 are LNHNV and YYDKDF (reference sequence). Trimming shortened V by 0 bases and J by 7 bases, and 12 bases separated the two germline ends. The CDR3 spans 14 residues.

This clonotype was detected a few times. The chain is built from TRBV29-1 and TRBJ2-7; D not certain. The V gene lost 1 base and the J gene lost 1 base, with 17 bases spanning the gap. CDR1 is SQVTM and CDR2 is ANQGSEA in the germline V gene. The CDR3 length is 16 residues. This chain's CDR3 is CSVEVSSGRGSYEQYF. The CDR3 bases are TGCAGCGTTGAAGTCTCCTCAGGACGAGGTTCCTACGAGCAGTACTTC.

The chain uses TRBV27 and TRBJ1-1; 10 bases map to TRBD1. The V gene's germline CDR1 is MNHEY and CDR2 SMNVEV (reference sequence). V gave up 4 bases and J gave up 4 bases; unmatched junction bases: 3. The CDR3 spans 14 residues. The CDR3 nucleotides read TGTGCCAGCAGTTCATGGACAGGGGGCACTGAAGCTTTCTTT. Its translation: CASSSWTGGTEAFF.

The table lists this clonotype with many counts. The conserved phenylalanine or tryptophan is not found at the CDR3 terminus, so this likely reflects a read error. This chain uses TRBV9 with TRBJ1-1; D is ambiguous. Germline V lookup: CDR1 SGDLS, CDR2 YYNGEE. The CDR3 covers 14 residues. Deletions cut 3 bases from V and 2 bases from J, with 11 bases between. The CDR3 DNA follows: TGTGCCAGCAGCGAGGACCCTCTAAACACTGAAGCTTTCTCT. Translation: CASSEDPLNTEAFS.

This chain links TRBV29-1 with TRBJ1-2; 8 bases map to TRBD1. The CDR3 totals 12 residues. Looked up from germline, CDR1 is SQVTM and CDR2 is ANQGSEA. In DNA, the CDR3 is TGCACCTTCAGGGGGCCTAGCTATGGCTACACCTTC. It encodes CTFRGPSYGYTF.

The J gene is TRBJ1-1, the V gene TRBV6-2 or TRBV6-3, with TRBD1 matching 8 bases. This CDR3 has 13 amino acids. The J segment lost 4 bases and the V segment lost 6 bases, leaving 4 bases of the junction unmatched. Germline CDR1 and CDR2: MNHEY and SVGEGT. The CDR3 loop reads CASRGTGITEAFF. As DNA, the CDR3 is TGTGCCAGCAGGGGGACAGGAATCACTGAAGCTTTCTTT.

The V gene is TRBV6-5, the J gene TRBJ1-4, with D possibly matching TRBD1 (6 bases). This CDR3 has 14 residues. Germline-derived CDR1 and CDR2 are MNHEY and SVGAGI. Trimming took 0 bases from V and 6 from J, leaving 8 bases between them. For the CDR3, the DNA is TGTGCCAGCAGTTACTCGGGACAAGATGAAAAACTGTTTTTT. It translates to CASSYSGQDEKLFF.

The chain recombines TRBV7-2 with TRBJ1-5; D unclear. The CDR3 length is 15 residues. Germline CDR1 SGHTA, CDR2 FQGNSA. V gave up 2 bases and J gave up 5 bases, with 13 bases separating them. For the CDR3, the DNA is TGTGCCAGCAGCTTACTACCGGACTGGGATCAGCCCCAGCATTTT. This gives the protein CASSLLPDWDQPQHF.

Ten or more counts support this clonotype. V usage is TRBV24-1 and J usage is TRBJ2-1; the D is unclear. Per the germline V gene, CDR1 is KGHDR and CDR2 is SFDVKD. The ends were cut back, 5 bases at V and 0 bases at J, with 7 bases in the middle. This CDR3 comprises 14 residues. CDR3 sequence (DNA): TGTGCCACCAGTGCCCCCAGCTCCTACAATGAGCAGTTCTTC. It is translated as CATSAPSSYNEQFF.

This rearrangement joins TRBV4-3 to TRBJ1-5; maybe TRBD1 (5 bases). Between the trimmed V and J ends, which lost 0 bases and 0 bases, there was a span of 9 bases. The CDR3 has 16 amino acids. From germline, CDR1 is LGHNA and CDR2 YSLEER. The CDR3 loop reads CASSQDWGDSNQPQHF. DNA of the CDR3: TGCGCCAGCAGCCAAGATTGGGGGGATAGCAATCAGCCCCAGCATTTT.

This clonotype was picked up a small number of times. This chain joins TRBV4-1 and TRBJ1-2; a weak D match, TRBD1 (6 bases). The CDR3 has 17 residues. The V gene's germline CDR1 is MGHRA and CDR2 YSYEKL. V lost 0 bases, J lost 2 bases, and 16 bases lay in between. CDR3 DNA sequence: TGCGCCAGCAGCCAAGAGCAAGCCGGGACATCAAACTATGGCTACACCTTC. Translation: CASSQEQAGTSNYGYTF.

This clonotype was observed a handful of times. The gene calls are TRBV7-2 and TRBJ2-2; a weak D match, TRBD2 (6 bases). Deletions cut 5 bases from V and 7 bases from J, with 11 bases between. The CDR3 is 13 amino acids. The germline CDR1 and CDR2 sequences are SGHTA and FQGNSA. CDR3 region: CASSPLTSGELFF. The CDR3 bases are TGTGCCAGCAGCCCTCTGACTAGCGGGGAGCTGTTTTTT.

The genes are TRBV7-2 and TRBJ2-2; no firm D call. The germline V gene encodes CDR1 SGHTA and CDR2 FQGNSA. CDR3 size: 15 residues. With 4 bases removed from V and 6 bases from J, the gap between germline ends came to 15 bases. CDR3 sequence: CASSSQTAVSGELFF. CDR3 sequence (DNA): TGTGCCAGCAGCTCCCAAACGGCGGTATCCGGGGAGCTGTTTTTT.

The chain combines TRBV7-8 with TRBJ2-2, with 7 bases lining up with TRBD1. The CDR3 is 16 residues long. The germline V gene encodes CDR1 SGHVS and CDR2 FQNEAQ. The V and J ends lost 1 base and 7 bases, in that order; junction bases with no gene match: 9. The CDR3 loop reads CASSLGFPGGVGELFF. The DNA for the CDR3 is TGTGCCAGCAGCTTAGGGTTTCCAGGGGGAGTCGGGGAGCTGTTTTTT.

The chain uses TRBV5-1 and TRBJ2-7; a possible D gene is TRBD1 (6 bases). V dropped 1 base and J dropped 3 bases, with 14 bases sitting between them. Germline loops: CDR1 SGHRS, CDR2 YFSETQ. This CDR3 contains 15 residues. CDR3 amino acids: CASSLRGRGYYEQYF. The CDR3 DNA is TGCGCCAGCAGCTTGCGCGGCAGGGGATACTACGAGCAGTACTTC.

There are many counts of this clonotype. This chain uses TRBV11-2 with TRBJ2-7; the match to TRBD2 covers 9 bases. Germline assignment: CDR1 SGHAT and CDR2 FQNNGV. CDR3 length equals 17 residues. The junction had 14 bases not matched to a gene; V was cut back by 6 bases and J by 2 bases. In nucleotides, the CDR3 is TGTGCCAGCAGTATCATAGCGGGGGCGCCTGAGGCCTACGAGCAGTACTTC. It codes for CASSIIAGAPEAYEQYF.